Each of the 2 T cell receptor beta chains below was sequenced from the same sample in a study of cytotoxic CD8 clonotypes in ibrutinib-treated CLL (dated by TCRdb to about 2021). Library construction relied on the immunoSEQ multiplex PCR assay. TCRdb stores this immuneACCESS table with in-frame sequences only. Part of the clones is absent; in the studies checked, under half of the shortfall reflects unresolved V genes, and no reason is known for the rest. This sample has approximately 280,000 clones in its table, and approximately 76% of those were observed once. Clones ranked in the top ten supply 5.6% of the sample. The meaning of the sample's time point label: progressive disease on ibrutinib. Specimen: PBMCs, collected at disease progression, from a patient treated with ibrutinib. The receptors derive from a human donor with chronic lymphocytic leukemia.

The rearrangement joins TRBV29-1 to TRBJ2-1; 16 nucleotides agree with TRBD2. This CDR3 has 16 amino acids. V shed 3 bases and J 12 bases; nucleotides not matched to a gene: 11. Germline-derived CDR1 and CDR2 are SQVTM and ANQGSEA. The CDR3 sequence is CSVEETGTSGRGWQFF. DNA for the CDR3: TGCAGCGTTGAGGAGACCGGGACTAGCGGGAGGGGGTGGCAGTTCTTC.

The chain uses TRBV29-1 and TRBJ2-7; the match to TRBD1 covers 9 bases. The length of the CDR3 is 14 residues. Germline lookup yields CDR1 SQVTM and CDR2 ANQGSEA. V dropped 6 bases and J dropped 0; count of bases not matched to a gene: 6. The CDR3 region is CSVLGTGRSYEQYF. The CDR3 nucleotides read TGCAGCGTCCTTGGGACAGGGCGCTCCTACGAGCAGTACTTC.